These 12 T cell receptor beta chains came from one sample sequenced in a study of blood T cell repertoires in COVID-19. The method was immunoSEQ multiplex PCR; TCRdb's version includes in-frame clones alone and lacks a portion of them. This sample yields roughly 340,000 clones, of which around 86% are seen a single time; roughly 6.3% belongs to the top ten. The sequencing sample was made of peripheral blood. The origin of the receptors is a woman aged 45-60 years with COVID-19, enrolled during active disease.

This chain connects TRBV4-3 to TRBJ2-1, with 12 bases lining up with TRBD2. Germline V gene data show CDR1 as LGHNA and CDR2 as YSLEER. Trimming at V came to 0 bases and at J to 6 bases, leaving 12 bases not matched to a gene. The CDR3 consists of 19 residues. Here the CDR3 DNA reads TGCGCCAGCAGCCAAGATCGGGCTAGCGGGAGGGCCTATGGCAATGAGCAGTTCTTC. Translation gives CASSQDRASGRAYGNEQFF.

CDR3 region: CASSIGQGDGNSPLHF. The CDR3 DNA follows: TGTGCCAGTAGTATCGGACAGGGCGACGGTAATTCACCCCTCCACTTT. The V call is TRBV19, the J call TRBJ1-6; 8 bases map to TRBD1. The V gene end was trimmed by 3 bases and the J gene end by 6 bases; junction bases not matched to a gene: 7. The CDR3 is made up of 16 amino acids. The germline gives CDR1 LNHDA, CDR2 SQIVND (reference sequence).

The chain employs TRBV27 and TRBJ2-4; D not resolved. The CDR3 is made up of 14 amino acids. CDR1 is MNHEY, CDR2 SMNVEV, per germline (reference sequence). V was shortened by 3 bases and J by 9 bases, with 15 bases between the two germline ends. The CDR3 region is CASSFLSSSSIQYF. The CDR3 DNA reads TGTGCCAGCAGTTTCCTAAGTAGTAGCAGCATTCAGTACTTC.

CDR3 DNA: TGTGCCAGCAGCGTCCCAGGGGAGACCCAGTACTTC. It yields the protein CASSVPGETQYF. The V call is TRBV5-4, the J call TRBJ2-5, with D maybe TRBD1 (5 bases). Germline V lookup: CDR1 SGHNT, CDR2 YYREEE (reference sequence). The CDR3 spans 12 residues. V lost 4 bases, J lost 5 bases, and 9 bases lay in between.

In regard to this clone: The identical CDR3 is also encoded by other nucleotide sequences in the sample. CDR3 in amino acids: CASSLMGGMNTEAFF. The CDR3 DNA is TGTGCCAGCAGCTTAATGGGGGGGATGAACACTGAAGCTTTCTTT. J is TRBJ1-1 and V is TRBV7-3; weak D call: TRBD1 (5 bases). The germline CDR1 and CDR2 sequences are SGHTA and FQGTGA. The CDR3 extends over 15 amino acids. The V and J ends lost 1 base and 0 bases respectively, with 9 bases between them. The full variable domain, completed using reference TRBV7-3 and TRBJ1-1, is GAGVSQTPSNKVTEKGKYVELRCDPISGHTALYWYRQSLGQGPEFLIYFQGTGAADDSGLPNDRFFAVRPEGSVSTLKIQRTERGDSAVYLCASSLMGGMNTEAFFGQGTRLTVV.

This clone was found once. J is TRBJ1-2 and V is TRBV27; TRBD1 agrees at 7 bases. With 0 bases clipped from V and 1 base from J, the junction kept 8 bases outside the gene matches. CDR1 and CDR2 from the germline V gene are MNHEY and SMNVEV (reference sequence). The CDR3 is made up of 17 amino acids. As DNA, the CDR3 is TGTGCCAGCAGTTTATCGCGCACAGGGGCTCATAACTATGGCTACACCTTC. This translates into CASSLSRTGAHNYGYTF.

The chain links TRBV5-1 to TRBJ1-6, with D possibly being TRBD1 (5 bases). Germline V gene data show CDR1 as SGHRS and CDR2 as YFSETQ. The CDR3 runs to 15 residues. Between the trimmed V and J ends, which lost 6 bases and 9 bases, there was a span of 19 bases. The CDR3 region is CASTPRGVQGSPLHF. In nucleotides, the CDR3 is TGCGCCAGCACCCCCCGTGGGGTTCAGGGTTCACCCCTCCACTTT.

V is TRBV24-1 and J is TRBJ1-5, with D tentatively TRBD1 (5 bases). The CDR3 has 15 residues. Germline loops: CDR1 KGHDR, CDR2 SFDVKD. Between the trimmed V and J ends, which lost 11 bases and 0 bases, there was a span of 16 bases. CDR3: CAISLSGYSNQPQHF. For the CDR3, the DNA is TGTGCCATCTCACTCTCAGGGTATAGCAATCAGCCCCAGCATTTT.

This chain joins TRBV11-2 and TRBJ2-1, with 8 bases matching TRBD2. Germline V gives CDR1 SGHAT, CDR2 FQNNGV. This CDR3 is built from 12 residues. With 5 bases clipped from V and 12 bases from J, the junction kept 6 bases outside the gene matches. CDR3: CASSRETSGQFF. CDR3 in DNA: TGTGCCAGCAGCCGGGAAACTAGCGGGCAGTTCTTC.

This clone was observed a single time. The chain couples TRBV4-2 to TRBJ1-6; tentative D call: TRBD1 (5 bases). V lost 0 bases and J 7 bases, leaving 10 bases between the germline ends. Germline CDR1 LGHNA, CDR2 YNFKEQ. CDR3 length equals 15 residues. The CDR3 loop reads CASSQEGGANSPLHF. CDR3 nucleotide sequence: TGTGCCAGCAGCCAAGAAGGCGGGGCGAATTCACCCCTCCACTTT.

V gene TRBV7-9 combines with J gene TRBJ2-6; 9 bases are shared with TRBD1. Trimming took 5 bases from V and 2 from J; bases not matched to a gene: 4. The CDR3 covers 16 residues. The germline gives CDR1 SEHNR, CDR2 FQNEAQ (reference sequence). The CDR3 loop reads CASSPRTGAGANVLTF. DNA of the CDR3: TGTGCCAGCAGCCCCCGGACAGGGGCTGGGGCCAACGTCCTGACTTTC.

The V and J genes are TRBV5-1 and TRBJ1-2, with TRBD1 matching 7 bases. This CDR3 spans 14 amino acids. Per germline, CDR1 SGHRS and CDR2 YFSETQ. J was trimmed by 4 bases and V by 2 bases; bases with no gene match: 5. The CDR3 DNA reads as TGCGCCAGCAGCTTTGGAGGGGACAGCTATGGCTACACCTTC. This gives the protein CASSFGGDSYGYTF.